The clone carrying this T cell receptor (beta chain) was seen more than once but under ten times. Antigen unknown. Unique molecular identifiers were attached to individual cDNA molecules. MiXCR, applied by TCRdb to the 5' RACE reads, yields one record per CDR3 protein. The top ten clones hold approximately 2.4% of a sample with under 85,000 distinct CDR3 sequences, 12% of them seen once. Trimming pared 0 bases from V and 0 bases from J, leaving 6 bases between. The V gene's germline CDR1 is SGHVS and CDR2 FQNEAQ. The CDR3 is 16 amino acids. This sample stems from a study of early T cells in non-severe SARS-CoV-2 infection. Overall study: Alpha and beta chains were unpaired, from unsorted whole-blood bulk RNA. General study findings and limits: Matching against VDJdb likely underestimated virus-specific expansions, favoring anti-spike CD8.

The source of this sequence is an adult who was a healthcare worker with PCR-confirmed SARS-CoV-2 infection or an uninfected control (not recorded which). The J gene is TRBJ1-6, the V gene TRBV7-8; D unclear. The material sequenced was whole blood. The CDR3: CASSLALSSYNSPLHF. For the CDR3, the DNA is TGTGCCAGCAGCTTAGCGCTGAGCTCCTATAATTCACCCCTCCACTTT. Variable domain in full (rest from reference TRBV7-8 and TRBJ1-6): GAGVSQSPRYKVAKRGQDVALRCDPISGHVSLFWYQQALGQGPEFLTYFQNEAQLDKSGLPSDRFFAERPEGSVSTLKIQRTQQEDSAVYLCASSLALSSYNSPLHFGNGTRLTVT.